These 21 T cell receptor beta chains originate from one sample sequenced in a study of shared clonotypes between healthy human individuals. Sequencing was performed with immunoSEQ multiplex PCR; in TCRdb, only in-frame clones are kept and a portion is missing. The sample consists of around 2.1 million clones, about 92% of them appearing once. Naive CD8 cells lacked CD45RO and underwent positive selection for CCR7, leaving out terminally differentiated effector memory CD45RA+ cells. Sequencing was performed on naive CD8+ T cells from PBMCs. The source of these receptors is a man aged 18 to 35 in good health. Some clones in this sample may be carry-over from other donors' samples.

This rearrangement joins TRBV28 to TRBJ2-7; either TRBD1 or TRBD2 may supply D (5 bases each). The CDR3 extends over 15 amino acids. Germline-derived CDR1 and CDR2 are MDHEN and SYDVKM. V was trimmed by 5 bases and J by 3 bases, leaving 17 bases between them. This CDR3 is CASSLIPGPGYEQYF. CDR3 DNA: TGTGCCAGCAGTCTTATTCCGGGACCTGGCTACGAGCAGTACTTC.

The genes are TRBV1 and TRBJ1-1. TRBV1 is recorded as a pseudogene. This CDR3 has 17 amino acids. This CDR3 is CTSSQDPPTGLGTEAFF. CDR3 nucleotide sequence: TGCACCAGCAGCCAAGATCCCCCCACGGGGTTGGGCACTGAAGCTTTCTTT.

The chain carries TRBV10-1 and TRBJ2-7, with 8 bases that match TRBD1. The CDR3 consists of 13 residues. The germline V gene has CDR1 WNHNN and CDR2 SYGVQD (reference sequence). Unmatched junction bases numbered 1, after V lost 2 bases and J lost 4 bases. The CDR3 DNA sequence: TGCGCCAGCAGTGAGCGGACAGGGTACGAGCAGTACTTC. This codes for CASSERTGYEQYF.

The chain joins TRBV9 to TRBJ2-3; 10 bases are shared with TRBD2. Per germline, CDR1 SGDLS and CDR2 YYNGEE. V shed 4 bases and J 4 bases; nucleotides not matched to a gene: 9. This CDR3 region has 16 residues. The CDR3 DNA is TGTGCCAGCAGCACCAAAGCGGGAGGGCCCCCAGATACGCAGTATTTT. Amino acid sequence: CASSTKAGGPPDTQYF.

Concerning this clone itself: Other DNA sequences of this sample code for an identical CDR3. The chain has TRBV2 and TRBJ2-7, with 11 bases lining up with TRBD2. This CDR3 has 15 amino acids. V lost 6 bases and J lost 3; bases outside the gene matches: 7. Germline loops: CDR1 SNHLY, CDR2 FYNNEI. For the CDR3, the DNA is TGTGCCAGCAGGGGTACTAGCGGGAGTATCTACGAGCAGTACTTC. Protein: CASRGTSGSIYEQYF.

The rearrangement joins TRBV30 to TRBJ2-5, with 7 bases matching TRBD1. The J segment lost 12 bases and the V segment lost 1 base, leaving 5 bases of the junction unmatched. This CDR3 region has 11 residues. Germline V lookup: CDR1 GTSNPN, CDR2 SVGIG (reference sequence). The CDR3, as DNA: TGTGCCTGGAGTGCGACAGGGCACGAGTACTTC. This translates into CAWSATGHEYF.

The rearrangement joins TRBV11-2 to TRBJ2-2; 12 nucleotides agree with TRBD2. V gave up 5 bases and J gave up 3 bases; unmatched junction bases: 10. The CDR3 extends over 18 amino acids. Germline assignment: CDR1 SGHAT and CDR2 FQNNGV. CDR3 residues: CASSPGVTSGRYTGELFF. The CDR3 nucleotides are TGTGCCAGCAGCCCAGGGGTGACTAGCGGGAGATACACCGGGGAGCTGTTTTTT.

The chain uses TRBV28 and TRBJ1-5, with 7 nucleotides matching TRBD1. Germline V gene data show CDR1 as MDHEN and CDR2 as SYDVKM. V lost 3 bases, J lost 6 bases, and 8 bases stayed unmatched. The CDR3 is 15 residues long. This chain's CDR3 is CASSFGDRLVQPQHF. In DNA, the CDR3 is TGTGCCAGCAGTTTCGGGGACAGACTCGTTCAGCCCCAGCATTTT.

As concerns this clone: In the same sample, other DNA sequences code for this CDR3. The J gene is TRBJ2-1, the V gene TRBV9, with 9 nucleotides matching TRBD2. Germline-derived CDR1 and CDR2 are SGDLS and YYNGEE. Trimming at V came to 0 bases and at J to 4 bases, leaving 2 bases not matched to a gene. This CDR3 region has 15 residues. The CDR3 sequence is CASSVVSGGYNEQFF. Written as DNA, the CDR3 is TGTGCCAGCAGCGTAGTGAGCGGGGGGTACAATGAGCAGTTCTTC.

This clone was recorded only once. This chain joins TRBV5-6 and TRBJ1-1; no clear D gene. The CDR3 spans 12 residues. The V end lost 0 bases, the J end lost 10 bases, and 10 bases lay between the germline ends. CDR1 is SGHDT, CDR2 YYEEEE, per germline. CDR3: CASSLEGTRAFF. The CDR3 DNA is TGTGCCAGCAGCTTGGAGGGAACAAGAGCTTTCTTT.

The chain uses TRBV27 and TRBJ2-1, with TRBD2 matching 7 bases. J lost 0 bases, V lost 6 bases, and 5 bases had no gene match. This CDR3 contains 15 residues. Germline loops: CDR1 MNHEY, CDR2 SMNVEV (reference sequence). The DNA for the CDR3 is TGTGCCAGCAGAGACGGGAGGCCCTCCTACAATGAGCAGTTCTTC. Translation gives CASRDGRPSYNEQFF.

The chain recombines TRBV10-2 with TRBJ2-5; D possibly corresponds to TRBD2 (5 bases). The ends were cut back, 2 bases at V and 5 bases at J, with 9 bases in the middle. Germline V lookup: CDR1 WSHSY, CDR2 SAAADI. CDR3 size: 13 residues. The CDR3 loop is CASSELGGETQYF. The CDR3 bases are TGCGCCAGCAGTGAGCTCGGCGGGGAGACCCAGTACTTC.

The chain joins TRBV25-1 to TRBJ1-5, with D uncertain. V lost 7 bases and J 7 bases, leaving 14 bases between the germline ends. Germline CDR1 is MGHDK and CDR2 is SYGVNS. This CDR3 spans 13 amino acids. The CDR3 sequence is CASNQYSGQPQHF. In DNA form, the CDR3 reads TGTGCCAGCAACCAATATAGCGGGCAGCCCCAGCATTTT.

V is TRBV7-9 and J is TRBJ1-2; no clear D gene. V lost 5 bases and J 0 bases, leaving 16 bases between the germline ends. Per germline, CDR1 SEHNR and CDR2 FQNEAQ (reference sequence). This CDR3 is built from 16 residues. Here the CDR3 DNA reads TGTGCCAGCAGCGGGGTGGTCGCAGGAGCTAACTATGGCTACACCTTC. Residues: CASSGVVAGANYGYTF.

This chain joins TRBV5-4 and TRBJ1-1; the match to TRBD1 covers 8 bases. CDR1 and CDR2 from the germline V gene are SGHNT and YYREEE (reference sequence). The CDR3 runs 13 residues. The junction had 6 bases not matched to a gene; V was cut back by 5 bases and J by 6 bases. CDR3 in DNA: TGTGCCAGCAGGCTGACAGGGGCGGCTGAAGCTTTCTTT. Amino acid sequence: CASRLTGAAEAFF. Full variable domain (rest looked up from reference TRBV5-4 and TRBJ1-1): ETGVTQSPTHLIKTRGQQVTLRCSSQSGHNTVSWYQQALGQGPQFIFQYYREEENGRGNFPPRFSGLQFPNYSSELNVNALELDDSALYLCASRLTGAAEAFFGQGTRLTVV.

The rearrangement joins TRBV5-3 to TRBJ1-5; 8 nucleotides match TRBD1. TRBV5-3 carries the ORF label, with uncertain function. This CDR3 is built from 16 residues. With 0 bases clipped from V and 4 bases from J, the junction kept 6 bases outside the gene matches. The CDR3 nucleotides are TGTGCCAGAAGCTTGGGAGGCAGGGGGCCGAATCAGCCCCAGCATTTT. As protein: CARSLGGRGPNQPQHF.

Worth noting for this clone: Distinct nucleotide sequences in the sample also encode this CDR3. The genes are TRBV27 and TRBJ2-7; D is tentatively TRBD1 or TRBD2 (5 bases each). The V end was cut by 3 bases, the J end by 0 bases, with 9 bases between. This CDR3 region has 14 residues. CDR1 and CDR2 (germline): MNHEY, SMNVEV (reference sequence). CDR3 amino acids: CASSFSGPSYEQYF. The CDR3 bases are TGTGCCAGCAGTTTTTCGGGGCCCTCCTACGAGCAGTACTTC.

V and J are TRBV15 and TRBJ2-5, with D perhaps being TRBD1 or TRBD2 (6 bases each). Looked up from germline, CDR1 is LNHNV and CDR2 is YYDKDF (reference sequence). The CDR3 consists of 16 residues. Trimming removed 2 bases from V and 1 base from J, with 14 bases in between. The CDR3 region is CATSRRHGGSQETQYF. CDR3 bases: TGTGCCACCAGCAGAAGGCACGGGGGCTCCCAAGAGACCCAGTACTTC.

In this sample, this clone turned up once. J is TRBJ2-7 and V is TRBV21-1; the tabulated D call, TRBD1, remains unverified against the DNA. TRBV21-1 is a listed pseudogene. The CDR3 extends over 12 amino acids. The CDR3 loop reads CASSTPGVEQYF. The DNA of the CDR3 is TGTGCCAGCAGCACTCCAGGGGTCGAGCAGTACTTC.

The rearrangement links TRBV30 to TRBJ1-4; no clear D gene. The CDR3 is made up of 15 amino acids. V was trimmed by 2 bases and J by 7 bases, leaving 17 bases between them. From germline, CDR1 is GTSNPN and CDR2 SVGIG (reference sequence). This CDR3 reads CAWSILVSRREKLFF. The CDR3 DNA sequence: TGTGCCTGGAGTATACTTGTCTCTCGGCGTGAAAAACTGTTTTTT. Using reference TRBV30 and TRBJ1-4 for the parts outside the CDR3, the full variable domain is SQTIHQWPATLVQPVGSPLSLECTVEGTSNPNLYWYRQAAGRGLQLLFYSVGIGQISSEVPQNLSASRPQDRQFILSSKKLLLSDSGFYLCAWSILVSRREKLFFGSGTQLSVL.

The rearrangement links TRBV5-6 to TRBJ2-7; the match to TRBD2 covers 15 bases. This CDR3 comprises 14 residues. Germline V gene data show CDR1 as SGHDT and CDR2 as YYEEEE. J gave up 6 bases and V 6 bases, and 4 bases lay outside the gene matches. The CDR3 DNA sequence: TGTGCCAGCACGGGACTAGCGGGAGGCATCGAGCAGTACTTC. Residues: CASTGLAGGIEQYF.